Each of the 10 T cell receptor beta chains below was sequenced from the same sample in a study of shared clonotypes between healthy human individuals (dated by TCRdb to between 2020 and 2021). The method was the immunoSEQ multiplex PCR assay. In its TCRdb copy, this immuneACCESS table keeps in-frame sequences only and misses some clones. Where compared with another copy, unresolved V genes explain less than half of these, and the others have no known cause. The sample table contains more than 1.2 million clones; only one count was recorded for approximately 98.5% of them. Approximately 0.38% of the sample is taken by the ten largest. Sequencing was done on a sample of naive CD4+ T cells sorted from blood. This specimen's cell subset or site label, per the study, means: CD45RA+ positively selected. The receptors were sampled from a man aged 25 to 40 in good health.

The chain is built from TRBV7-3 and TRBJ2-5, with a tentative D call TRBD2 (5 bases). CDR3 length: 14 residues. V lost 5 bases and J lost 1, with 11 bases in between. Germline lookup yields CDR1 SGHTA and CDR2 FQGTGA. The CDR3: CASSKNGVQETQYF. DNA for the CDR3: TGTGCCAGCAGCAAAAACGGGGTCCAAGAGACCCAGTACTTC.

CDR3 nucleotide sequence: TGTGCCAGCAGCTTGCCCCAGCATACGCAGTATTTT. As protein: CASSLPQHTQYF. The genes are TRBV9 and TRBJ2-3; no definite D call. V shed 4 bases and J shed 7 bases, with 10 bases lying between them. Per germline, CDR1 SGDLS and CDR2 YYNGEE. This CDR3 comprises 12 residues.

CDR3 amino acids: CASSSLGGGQPQHF. The DNA of the CDR3 is TGTGCCAGCAGCTCCCTGGGAGGCGGTCAGCCCCAGCATTTT. The chain recombines TRBV7-2 with TRBJ1-5; D remains unclear. Germline V gene data show CDR1 as SGHTA and CDR2 as FQGNSA. V was trimmed by 4 bases and J by 6 bases, leaving 13 bases between them. There are 14 residues in the CDR3.

The rearrangement links TRBV7-2 to TRBJ1-5; D might be TRBD1 (5 bases). The length of the CDR3 is 15 residues. Germline CDR1 is SGHTA and CDR2 is FQGNSA. The V gene lost 5 bases and the J gene lost 0 bases, with 11 bases spanning the gap. CDR3 in DNA: TGTGCCAGCAGCCAACGACAGCCTAGCAATCAGCCCCAGCATTTT. Translation: CASSQRQPSNQPQHF.

The sample holds one count of this clone. The same CDR3 is also encoded by other DNA sequences in this sample. The V gene is TRBV5-4, the J gene TRBJ1-4; 8 nucleotides align to TRBD1. CDR1 SGHNT and CDR2 YYREEE come from the germline V gene (reference sequence). The junction had 2 bases not matched to a gene; V was cut back by 0 bases and J by 7 bases. The CDR3 sequence is 14 residues long. The CDR3: CASSLEQGGEKLFF. As DNA, the CDR3 is TGTGCCAGCAGCTTGGAACAGGGGGGTGAAAAACTGTTTTTT.

Comments on this clone: At the DNA level, this CDR3 is encoded by other sequences in the same sample as well. V usage is TRBV28 and J usage is TRBJ2-7; 12 bases line up with TRBD2. The CDR3 extends over 15 amino acids. With 5 bases clipped from V and 2 bases from J, the junction kept 4 bases outside the gene matches. Germline CDR1 is MDHEN and CDR2 is SYDVKM. The CDR3 region is CASSPGLAGTYEQYF. The CDR3 bases are TGTGCCAGCAGTCCCGGACTAGCGGGAACCTACGAGCAGTACTTC.

V usage is TRBV10-1 and J usage is TRBJ2-5; 8 bases agree with TRBD1. This CDR3 contains 14 residues. Trimming removed 3 bases from V and 4 bases from J; junction bases left unmatched: 4. The germline V gene encodes CDR1 WNHNN and CDR2 SYGVQD (reference sequence). The CDR3, as DNA: TGCGCCAGCAGTGACAGGGGGCTGAGAGAGACCCAGTACTTC. It encodes CASSDRGLRETQYF.

The table lists this clone with a count of one. The chain links TRBV19 to TRBJ1-5, with a weak D call TRBD1 (6 bases). Germline values: CDR1 LNHDA, CDR2 SQIVND (reference sequence). The CDR3 covers 17 residues. Trimming left V 4 bases short and J 3 bases short, with 19 bases between. This CDR3 is CASSTTYRVADNQPQHF. CDR3 nucleotides: TGTGCCAGTAGTACCACCTACAGGGTCGCGGACAATCAGCCCCAGCATTTT.

Remarks on this clone: Different DNA sequences within this sample yield the same CDR3. This chain links TRBV6-1 with TRBJ2-1; D gene uncertain. The CDR3 sequence is 13 residues long. Germline V gives CDR1 MNHNS, CDR2 SASEGT. Trimming removed 3 bases at V and 3 bases at J, with 6 bases between. DNA of the CDR3: TGTGCCAGCAGTGAGGGCGGCTACAATGAGCAGTTCTTC. Translated, it gives CASSEGGYNEQFF.

In nucleotides, the CDR3 is TGTGCCAGCAGTTGGACAGGAATGGACCCCTCCTACGAGCAGTACTTC. Translation gives CASSWTGMDPSYEQYF. The chain carries TRBV28 and TRBJ2-7, with 7 nucleotides matching TRBD1. The CDR3 covers 16 residues. The germline V gene encodes CDR1 MDHEN and CDR2 SYDVKM. J was trimmed by 0 bases and V by 4 bases; bases with no gene match: 9.